Below, one TCR beta chain is given with its context. In germline, CDR1 is MNHEY, CDR2 SVGAGI. This CDR3 is built from 12 residues. Trimming pared 6 bases from V and 10 bases from J, leaving 15 bases between. Cohorts were assigned according to the clinical history that participants reported. Before being deemed recovered, Cohort 3 donors had two negative PCRs, clearance, or symptom resolution. The protocol was immunoSEQ multiplex PCR, while the TCRdb copy is restricted to in-frame clones and leaves out a portion. The data hold 250,000 to 350,000 clones, with around 88% observed a single time. These data originate in a study of blood T cell repertoires in COVID-19. On the study more broadly: PBMCs, B-cell-depleted T cells, or T cells provided the cDNA or gDNA that made up the material.

J is TRBJ1-1 and V is TRBV6-5; possible D gene TRBD1, 5 bases. The sample comprised PBMCs or T cells enriched from blood (not recorded which). The receptor's source is a middle-aged woman who had recovered from COVID-19. The CDR3 loop reads CASSLQVSGAFF. CDR3 coding DNA: TGTGCCAGCAGCCTACAGGTATCGGGAGCTTTCTTT.